This T cell receptor beta chain was captured in a study of blood T cells in healthy people across ages. Study findings and constraints: Both naive CD4+ cell counts and diversity were greater in long-lived donors than in aged donors.

The V and J ends lost 5 bases and 12 bases respectively, with 14 bases between them. Germline V lookup: CDR1 SGHTA, CDR2 FQGTGA. The CDR3 is 13 amino acids. On this clonotype itself: Its antigen remains unidentified.

Extracted total RNA amounted to at least 5 micrograms for each sample. A second about 7 to 11 cycle PCR used barcoded and J-beta primers. Via MiXCR, TCRdb re-called the 5' RACE reads, giving one row per CDR3 protein. Among just over 800,000 distinct CDR3 sequences listed, approximately 59% were seen once. The source is a man under 40 in good health. Sequencing was carried out using blood. The gene calls are TRBV7-3 and TRBJ1-6; D is unclear. As DNA, the CDR3 is TGTGCCAGCAGCCCCGGGAGCGTAGGACCCCTCCACTTT. This codes for CASSPGSVGPLHF.